This T cell receptor (beta chain) came from a study of blood T cell repertoires in COVID-19. As for the study in general: The United States, Italy and Spain were the sources of the acute and convalescent COVID-19 samples. Sample material is recorded as cDNA or gDNA derived from T cells, B-cell-depleted T cells, or PBMCs.

Original data processing: Estimates of nucleated cell counts were drawn from the amplification of reference gene primers. Only in-frame clones appear in the TCRdb table, and some are missing; sequencing was by immunoSEQ multiplex PCR. V and J calls plus clone size are reproduced from that table; the DNA served to infer D and trimming. The sample gives approximately 190,000 clones, approximately 79% of which show up once; 13% to 15% is in the top ten. The TCR comes from a man aged 30 to 39 with active or convalescent COVID-19. Sequencing was performed on peripheral blood.

CDR3 DNA: TGTGCCAGCAGGGCGACAGGGAACAGGGGAAATTCACCCCTCCACTTT. Translated, it gives CASRATGNRGNSPLHF. V gene TRBV6-4 combines with J gene TRBJ1-6, with TRBD1 matching 7 bases. The CDR3 sequence is 16 residues long. V shed 6 bases and J 7 bases; nucleotides not matched to a gene: 12. In germline, CDR1 is MRHNA, CDR2 SNTAGT.